A selection of T cell receptor beta chains follows, all from one sample in a study of OX40 agonist ivuxolimab in advanced cancers. Clones were read by immunoSEQ multiplex PCR, and TCRdb kept only the in-frame ones, dropping some. The repertoire holds under 40,000 clones, with around 73% as singletons. Sequencing used CD4+ or CD8+ T cells sorted from blood, obtained in a trial of the OX40 agonist ivuxolimab. Every receptor here comes from an adult with an advanced solid tumor such as melanoma, head and neck, liver or kidney cancer. Both conserved end residues are part of each CDR3. The order of the fields is J gene, V gene, CDR3 protein.

>TRBJ2-1|TRBV10-2
CASSDGAGSAYNEQFF
>TRBJ1-1|TRBV5-6
CASSPKGGMDEAFF
>TRBJ2-2|TRBV15
CATSRGFDTGELFF
>TRBJ2-7|TRBV5-4
CASSLGGTGDHEQYF
>TRBJ2-7|TRBV11-2
CASSPQVSEQYF
>TRBJ2-1|TRBV5-6
CASSWTVYNEQFF
>TRBJ2-7|TRBV27
CASSLRPDSSYEQYF
>TRBJ1-1|TRBV18
CASSPRTENTEAFF
>TRBJ2-2|TRBV7-6
CASSLGLANTGELFF
>TRBJ2-1|TRBV15
CATSVGRNPFF
>TRBJ2-7|TRBV5-8
CASSLRQGGEQYF
>TRBJ1-2|TRBV5-4
CASSFQGDYGYTF
>TRBJ2-1|TRBV25-1
CASSLGGRGNEQFF
>TRBJ2-7|TRBV4-1
CASSHPGQVGEQYF
>TRBJ2-2|TRBV18
CASSLTVNTGELFF
>TRBJ1-1|TRBV19
CASNGALNTEAFF
>TRBJ2-7|TRBV5-1
CASSPGDRSYEQYF
>TRBJ1-5|TRBV9
CASSVGDGQPQHF
>NA|TRBV5-1
CASSPPRTGNEQYF
>TRBJ1-6|TRBV19
CASLASNNSPLHF
>TRBJ2-3|TRBV9
CASSRNGGPSDTQYF
>TRBJ1-1|TRBV7-9
CASSTGGNTEAFF
>TRBJ2-5|TRBV2
CASSRGQGIRETQYF
>TRBJ2-7|TRBV5-1
CASSLGNRGRGYEQYF
>TRBJ2-7|TRBV6-5
CASSRNSGANYEQYF
>TRBJ2-1|TRBV19
CASSGTDTSYNEQFF
>TRBJ1-1|TRBV10-3
CAISERGQGTEAFF
>TRBJ2-1|TRBV4-1
CASSPHLGWDYGEQFF
>TRBJ2-7|TRBV19
CASSIEQGASYEQYF
>TRBJ2-1|TRBV9
CASSARLGQNEQFF
>TRBJ1-1|TRBV10-1
CASSESSGSTEAFF
>TRBJ2-5|TRBV10-3
CAISERGPETQYF
>TRBJ2-2|TRBV30
CAWSLGLAGTKTGELFF
>TRBJ1-5|TRBV10-3
CAISEGLNQPQHF
>TRBJ2-3|TRBV4-2
CASSQDVHRTDTQYF
>TRBJ1-5|TRBV2
CASTINRGNQPQHF
>TRBJ1-2|TRBV9
CASSGEDRNYGYTF
>TRBJ2-7|TRBV9
CASSDRLGNEQYF
>TRBJ2-7|TRBV19
CASRRTGGEREQHF
>TRBJ1-5|TRBV19
CASSIGGIGNQPQHF
>TRBJ1-2|TRBV28
CASGRTGDELDYGYTF